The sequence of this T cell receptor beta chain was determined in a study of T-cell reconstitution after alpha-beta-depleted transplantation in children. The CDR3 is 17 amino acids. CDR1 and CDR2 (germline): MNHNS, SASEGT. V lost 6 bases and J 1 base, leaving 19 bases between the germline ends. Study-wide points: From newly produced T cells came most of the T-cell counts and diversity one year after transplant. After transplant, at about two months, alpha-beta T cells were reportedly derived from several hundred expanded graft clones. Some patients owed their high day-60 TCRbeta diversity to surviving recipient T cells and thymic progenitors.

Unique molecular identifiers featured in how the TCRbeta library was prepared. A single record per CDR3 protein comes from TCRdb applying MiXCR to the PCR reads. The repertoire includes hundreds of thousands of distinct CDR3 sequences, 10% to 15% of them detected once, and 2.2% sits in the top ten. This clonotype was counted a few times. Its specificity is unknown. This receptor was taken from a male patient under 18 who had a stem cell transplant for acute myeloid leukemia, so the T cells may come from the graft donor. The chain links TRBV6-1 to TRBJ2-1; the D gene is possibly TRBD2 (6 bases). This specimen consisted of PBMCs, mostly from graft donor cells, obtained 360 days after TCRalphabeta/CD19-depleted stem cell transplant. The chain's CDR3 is CASSNPPAGWSYNEQFF. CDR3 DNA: TGTGCCAGCAGCAACCCCCCAGCGGGTTGGTCCTACAATGAGCAGTTCTTC.